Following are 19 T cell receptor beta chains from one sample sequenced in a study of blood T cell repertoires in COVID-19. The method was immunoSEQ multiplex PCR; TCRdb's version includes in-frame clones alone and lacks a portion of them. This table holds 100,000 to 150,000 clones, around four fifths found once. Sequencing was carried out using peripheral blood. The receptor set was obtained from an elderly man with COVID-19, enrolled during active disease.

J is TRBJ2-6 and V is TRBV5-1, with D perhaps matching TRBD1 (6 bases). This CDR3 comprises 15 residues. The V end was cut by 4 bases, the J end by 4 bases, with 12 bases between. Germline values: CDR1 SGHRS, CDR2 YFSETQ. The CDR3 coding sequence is TGCGCCAGCAGCGACACAGGGTTGGGGGCCAACGTCCTGACTTTC. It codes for CASSDTGLGANVLTF.

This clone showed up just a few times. CDR3 nucleotide sequence: TGCGCCAGCAGCGTGCAGGGGGCGCAGCGGGAGACCCAGTACTTC. It encodes CASSVQGAQRETQYF. V is TRBV5-1 and J is TRBJ2-5, with 8 bases fitting TRBD1. V gave up 4 bases and J gave up 5 bases; unmatched junction bases: 10. The CDR3 covers 15 residues. Germline V gene sequence: CDR1 SGHRS, CDR2 YFSETQ.

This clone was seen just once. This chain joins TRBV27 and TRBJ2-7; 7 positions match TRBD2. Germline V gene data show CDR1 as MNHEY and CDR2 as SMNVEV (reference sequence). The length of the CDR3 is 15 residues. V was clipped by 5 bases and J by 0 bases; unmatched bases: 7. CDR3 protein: CASSTLANLSYEQYF. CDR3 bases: TGTGCCAGCAGTACACTAGCGAACCTCTCCTACGAGCAGTACTTC.

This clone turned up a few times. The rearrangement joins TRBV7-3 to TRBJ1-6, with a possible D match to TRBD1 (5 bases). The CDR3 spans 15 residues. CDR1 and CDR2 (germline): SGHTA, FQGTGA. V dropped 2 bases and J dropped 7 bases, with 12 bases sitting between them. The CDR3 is CASSLGGTRNSPLHF. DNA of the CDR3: TGTGCCAGCAGCTTAGGCGGGACCAGGAATTCACCCCTCCACTTT.

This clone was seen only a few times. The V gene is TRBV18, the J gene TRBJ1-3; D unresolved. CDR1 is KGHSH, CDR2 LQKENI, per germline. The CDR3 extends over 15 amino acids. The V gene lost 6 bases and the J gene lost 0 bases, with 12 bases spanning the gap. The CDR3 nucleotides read TGTGCCAGCTCTCCTCCTGCGAACTCTGGAAACACCATATATTTT. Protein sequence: CASSPPANSGNTIYF.

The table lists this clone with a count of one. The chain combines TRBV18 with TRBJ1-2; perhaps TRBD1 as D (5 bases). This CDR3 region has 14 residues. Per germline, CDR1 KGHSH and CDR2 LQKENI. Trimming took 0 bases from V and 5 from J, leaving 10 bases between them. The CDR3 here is CASSPPQGWYGYTF. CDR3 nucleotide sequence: TGTGCCAGCTCACCACCCCAGGGTTGGTATGGCTACACCTTC.

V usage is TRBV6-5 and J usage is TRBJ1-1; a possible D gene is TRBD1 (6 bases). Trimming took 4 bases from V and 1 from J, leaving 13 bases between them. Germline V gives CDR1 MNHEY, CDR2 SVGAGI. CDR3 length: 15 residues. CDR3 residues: CASSLQWGQNTEAFF. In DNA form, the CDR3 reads TGTGCCAGCAGTTTACAGTGGGGACAGAACACTGAAGCTTTCTTT.

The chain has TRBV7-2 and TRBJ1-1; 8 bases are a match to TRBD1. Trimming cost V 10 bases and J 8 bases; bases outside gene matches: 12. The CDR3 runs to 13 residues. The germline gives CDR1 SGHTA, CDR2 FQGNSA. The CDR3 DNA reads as TGTGCCACCATCCCGGCAGGGGGCCAAGAAGCTTTCTTT. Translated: CATIPAGGQEAFF.

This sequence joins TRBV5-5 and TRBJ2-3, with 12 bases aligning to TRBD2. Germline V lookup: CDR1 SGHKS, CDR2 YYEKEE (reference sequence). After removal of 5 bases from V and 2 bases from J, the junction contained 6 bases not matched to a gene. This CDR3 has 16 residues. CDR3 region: CASSSGLAGLTDTQYF. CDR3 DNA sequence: TGTGCCAGCAGTTCCGGACTAGCGGGACTCACAGATACGCAGTATTTT.

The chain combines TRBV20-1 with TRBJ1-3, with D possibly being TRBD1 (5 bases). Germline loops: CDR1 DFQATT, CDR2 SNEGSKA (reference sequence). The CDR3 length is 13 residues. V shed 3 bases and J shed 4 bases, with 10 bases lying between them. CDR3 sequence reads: CSASRTPGNTIYF. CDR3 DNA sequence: TGCAGTGCTAGTAGGACACCCGGAAACACCATATATTTT.

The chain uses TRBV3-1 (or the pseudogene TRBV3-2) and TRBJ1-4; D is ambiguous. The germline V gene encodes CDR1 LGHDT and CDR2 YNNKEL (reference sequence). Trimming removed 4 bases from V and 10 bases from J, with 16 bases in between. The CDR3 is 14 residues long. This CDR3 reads CASSPPQTRGKLFF. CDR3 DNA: TGTGCCAGCAGCCCGCCGCAAACCCGGGGAAAACTGTTTTTT.

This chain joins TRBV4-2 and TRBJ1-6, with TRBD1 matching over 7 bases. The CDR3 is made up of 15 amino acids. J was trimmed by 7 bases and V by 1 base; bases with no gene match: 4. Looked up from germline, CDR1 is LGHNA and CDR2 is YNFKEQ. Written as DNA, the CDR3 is TGTGCCAGCAGCCAAGTCGGAGGGGGCAATTCACCCCTCCACTTT. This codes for CASSQVGGGNSPLHF.

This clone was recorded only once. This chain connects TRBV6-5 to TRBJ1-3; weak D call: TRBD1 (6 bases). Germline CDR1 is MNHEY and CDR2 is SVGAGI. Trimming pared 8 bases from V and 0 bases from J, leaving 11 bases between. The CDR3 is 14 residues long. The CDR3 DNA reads TGTGCCAGCCTGGGGGCTATCTCTGGAAACACCATATATTTT. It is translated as CASLGAISGNTIYF.

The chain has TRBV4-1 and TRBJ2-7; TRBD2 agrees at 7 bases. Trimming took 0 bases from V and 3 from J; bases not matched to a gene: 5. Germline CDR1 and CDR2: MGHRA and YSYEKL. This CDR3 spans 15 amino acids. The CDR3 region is CASSQEAGEHYEQYF. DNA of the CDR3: TGCGCCAGCAGCCAAGAGGCGGGAGAGCACTACGAGCAGTACTTC.

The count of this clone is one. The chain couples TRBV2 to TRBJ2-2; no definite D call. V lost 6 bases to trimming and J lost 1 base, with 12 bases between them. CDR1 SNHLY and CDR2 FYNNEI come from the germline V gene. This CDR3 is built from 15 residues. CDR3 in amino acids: CASRTPRVNTGELFF. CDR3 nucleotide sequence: TGTGCCAGCAGGACCCCTAGAGTGAACACCGGGGAGCTGTTTTTT.

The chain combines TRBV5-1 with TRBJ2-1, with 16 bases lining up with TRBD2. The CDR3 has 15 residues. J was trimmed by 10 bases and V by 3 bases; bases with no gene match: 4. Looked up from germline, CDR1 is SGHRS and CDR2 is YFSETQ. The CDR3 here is CASSSGLAGGGEQFF. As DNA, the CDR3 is TGCGCCAGCAGCTCGGGACTAGCGGGAGGGGGCGAGCAGTTCTTC.

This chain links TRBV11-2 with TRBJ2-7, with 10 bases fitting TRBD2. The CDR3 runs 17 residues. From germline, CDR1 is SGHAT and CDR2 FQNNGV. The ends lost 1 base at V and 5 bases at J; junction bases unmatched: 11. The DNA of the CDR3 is TGTGCCAGCAGCTTAGCGTACCCACTAGCGGGAATCGACGAGCAGTACTTC. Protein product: CASSLAYPLAGIDEQYF.

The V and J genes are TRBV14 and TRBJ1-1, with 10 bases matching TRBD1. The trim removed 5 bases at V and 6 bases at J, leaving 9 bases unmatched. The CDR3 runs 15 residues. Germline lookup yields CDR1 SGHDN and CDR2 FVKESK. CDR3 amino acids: CASSELGTGDSEAFF. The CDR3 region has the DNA TGTGCCAGCAGCGAACTCGGGACAGGGGACTCTGAAGCTTTCTTT.

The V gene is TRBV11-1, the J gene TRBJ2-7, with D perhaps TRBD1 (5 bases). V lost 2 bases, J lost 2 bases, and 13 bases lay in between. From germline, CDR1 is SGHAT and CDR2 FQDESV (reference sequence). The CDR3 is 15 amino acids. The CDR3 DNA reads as TGTGCCAGCAGCTTATGGCAGGGCGGCACCTACGAGCAGTACTTC. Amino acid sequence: CASSLWQGGTYEQYF.